The 3 T cell receptor beta chains below were found in one sample sequenced in a study of blood T cell repertoires in COVID-19 (dated by TCRdb to the early 2020s). Library preparation employed the immunoSEQ multiplex PCR assay. TCRdb retrieved this table from immuneACCESS and kept in-frame rearrangements only. Not all clones are present; in checked studies, unresolved V genes account for under half, and no reason is known for the remainder. This sample lists roughly 64,000 clones; approximately 83% were detected once. The top ten clonotypes cover 1.2% of the sample. Sequencing was carried out using peripheral blood. All receptors derive from a man aged 35 to 55 with acute or convalescent COVID-19.

This clone turned up a few times. V usage is TRBV4-2 and J usage is TRBJ1-3; D is unresolved. Germline CDR1 reads LGHNA; CDR2 reads YNFKEQ. V lost 2 bases and J 0 bases, leaving 8 bases between the germline ends. The CDR3 contains 15 residues. DNA of the CDR3: TGTGCCAGCAGCCAATTCAGGTACTCTGGAAACACCATATATTTT. This codes for CASSQFRYSGNTIYF.

The chain uses TRBV5-1 and TRBJ2-2; TRBD2 matches at 8 bases. The CDR3 loop spans 14 amino acids. With 7 bases clipped from V and 1 base from J, the junction kept 3 bases outside the gene matches. CDR1 SGHRS and CDR2 YFSETQ come from the germline V gene. The CDR3 here is CASSGGMNTGELFF. DNA of the CDR3: TGCGCCAGCTCGGGGGGGATGAACACCGGGGAGCTGTTTTTT.

V and J are TRBV27 and TRBJ1-1, with 8 bases that match TRBD1. From germline, CDR1 is MNHEY and CDR2 SMNVEV (reference sequence). V dropped 5 bases and J dropped 3; count of bases not matched to a gene: 8. The CDR3 consists of 15 residues. CDR3 DNA sequence: TGTGCCAGCAGTCCACTCGGACAGGGAGACACTGAAGCTTTCTTT. It specifies CASSPLGQGDTEAFF.